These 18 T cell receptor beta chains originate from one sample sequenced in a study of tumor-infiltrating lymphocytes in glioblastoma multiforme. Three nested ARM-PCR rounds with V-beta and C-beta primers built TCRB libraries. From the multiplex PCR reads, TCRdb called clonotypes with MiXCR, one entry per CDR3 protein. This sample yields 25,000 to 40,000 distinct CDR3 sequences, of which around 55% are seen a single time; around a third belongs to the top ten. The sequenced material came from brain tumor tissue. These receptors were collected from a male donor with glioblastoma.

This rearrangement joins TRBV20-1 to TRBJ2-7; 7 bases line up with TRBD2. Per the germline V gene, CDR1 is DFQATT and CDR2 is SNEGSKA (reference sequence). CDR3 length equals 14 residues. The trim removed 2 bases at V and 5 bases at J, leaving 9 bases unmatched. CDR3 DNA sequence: TGCAGTGCTAGACTGAGCGGGAACGCCCACGAGCAGTACTTC. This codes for CSARLSGNAHEQYF.

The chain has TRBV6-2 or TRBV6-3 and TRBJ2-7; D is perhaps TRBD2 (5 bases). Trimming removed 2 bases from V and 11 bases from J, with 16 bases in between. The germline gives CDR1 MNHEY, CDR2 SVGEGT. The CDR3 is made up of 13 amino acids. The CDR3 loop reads CASSYRVYYGEYF. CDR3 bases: TGTGCCAGCAGTTACAGGGTGTACTACGGGGAGTACTTC.

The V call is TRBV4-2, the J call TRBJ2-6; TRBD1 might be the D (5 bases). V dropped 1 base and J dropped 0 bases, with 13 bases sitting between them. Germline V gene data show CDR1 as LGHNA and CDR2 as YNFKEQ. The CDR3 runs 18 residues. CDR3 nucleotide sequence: TGTGCCAGCAGCCAAGCTACCAGGGTACACTCTGGGGCCAACGTCCTGACTTTC. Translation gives CASSQATRVHSGANVLTF.

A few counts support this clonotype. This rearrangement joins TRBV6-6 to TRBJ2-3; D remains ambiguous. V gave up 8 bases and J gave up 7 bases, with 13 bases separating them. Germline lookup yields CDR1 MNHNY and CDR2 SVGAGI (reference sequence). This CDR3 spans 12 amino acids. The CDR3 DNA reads TGTGCCAGCTACGAGGCGGCACATACGCAGTATTTT. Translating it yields CASYEAAHTQYF.

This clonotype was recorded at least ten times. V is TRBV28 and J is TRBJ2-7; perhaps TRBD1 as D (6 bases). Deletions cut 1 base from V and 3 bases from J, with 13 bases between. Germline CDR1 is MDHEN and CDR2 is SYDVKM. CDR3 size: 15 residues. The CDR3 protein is CASSLSGAMNYEQYF. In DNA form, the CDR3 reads TGTGCCAGCAGTTTATCAGGGGCTATGAACTACGAGCAGTACTTC.

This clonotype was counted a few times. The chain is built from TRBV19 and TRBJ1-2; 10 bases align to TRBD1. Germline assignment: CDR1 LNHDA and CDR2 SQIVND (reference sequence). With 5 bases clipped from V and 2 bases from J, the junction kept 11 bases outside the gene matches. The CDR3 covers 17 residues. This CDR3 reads CASSSPGQGRSNYGYTF. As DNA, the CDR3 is TGTGCCAGTAGTTCACCGGGACAGGGGCGCTCCAACTATGGCTACACCTTC.

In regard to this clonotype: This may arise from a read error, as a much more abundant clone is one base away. The CDR3: CASSLRRASTEAFF. The CDR3 region has the DNA TGCGCCAGCAGCTTGCGGAGGGCGAGCACTGAAGCTTTCTTT. The V and J genes are TRBV5-1 and TRBJ1-1; no reliable D call. Trimming removed 1 base at V and 4 bases at J, with 11 bases between. The germline gives CDR1 SGHRS, CDR2 YFSETQ. The CDR3 has 14 residues.

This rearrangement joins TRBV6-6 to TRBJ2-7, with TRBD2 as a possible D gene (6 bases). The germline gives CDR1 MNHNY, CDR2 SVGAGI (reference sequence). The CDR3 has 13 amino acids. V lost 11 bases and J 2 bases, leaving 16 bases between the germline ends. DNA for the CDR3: TGTGCCGTCGCCTCGGGAGAAGCCTACGAGCAGTACTTC. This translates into CAVASGEAYEQYF.

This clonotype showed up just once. The CDR3 region has the DNA TGTGTCACCAGTGAGCCGGACAAGCAGAACAATGAGCAGTTCTTC. Its protein is CVTSEPDKQNNEQFF. The chain employs TRBV10-3 and TRBJ2-1, with a possible D match to TRBD1 (5 bases). This CDR3 has 15 amino acids. Germline-derived CDR1 and CDR2 are ENHRY and SYGVKD.

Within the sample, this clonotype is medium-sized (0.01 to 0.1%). The CDR3 nucleotides are TGCAGCGTTGATCCCTATGGCTACACCTTC. Translated, it gives CSVDPYGYTF. This rearrangement joins TRBV29-1 to TRBJ1-2; no definite D call. This CDR3 is 10 amino acids long. V was trimmed by 3 bases and J by 4 bases, leaving 3 bases between them. Germline CDR1 and CDR2: SQVTM and ANQGSEA.

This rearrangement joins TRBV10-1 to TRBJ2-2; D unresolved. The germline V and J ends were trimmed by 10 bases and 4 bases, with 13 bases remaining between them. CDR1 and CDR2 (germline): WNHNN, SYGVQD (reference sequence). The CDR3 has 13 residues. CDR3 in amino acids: CANRASSTGELFF. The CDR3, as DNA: TGCGCCAACAGAGCTAGTAGCACCGGGGAGCTGTTTTTT.

CDR3 sequence (DNA): TGTGCCATCAGTGAGCGGGGTGCTGAAGCTTTCTTT. This translates into CAISERGAEAFF. The chain has TRBV10-3 and TRBJ1-1; D is undetermined. CDR3 size: 12 residues. V was trimmed by 2 bases and J by 6 bases, leaving 7 bases between them. Germline loops: CDR1 ENHRY, CDR2 SYGVKD.

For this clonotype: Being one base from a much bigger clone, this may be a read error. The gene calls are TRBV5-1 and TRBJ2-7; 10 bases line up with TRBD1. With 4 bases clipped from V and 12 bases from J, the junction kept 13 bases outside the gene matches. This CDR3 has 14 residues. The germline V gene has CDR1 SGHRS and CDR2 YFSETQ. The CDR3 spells CASSGDRGQFKPYF. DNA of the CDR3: TGCGCCAGCAGCGGAGACAGGGGGCAATTCAAGCCGTACTTC.

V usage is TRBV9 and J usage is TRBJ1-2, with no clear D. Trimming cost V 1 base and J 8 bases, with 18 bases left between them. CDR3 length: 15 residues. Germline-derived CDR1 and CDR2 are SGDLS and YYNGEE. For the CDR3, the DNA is TGTGCCAGCAGCGTACGGTCAGGACCTATACAGGGCTACACCTTC. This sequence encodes CASSVRSGPIQGYTF.

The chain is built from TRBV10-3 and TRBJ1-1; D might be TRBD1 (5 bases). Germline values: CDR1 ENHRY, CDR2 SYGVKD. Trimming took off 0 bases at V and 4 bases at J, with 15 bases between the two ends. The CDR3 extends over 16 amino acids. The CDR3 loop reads CAISESVGRASTEAFF. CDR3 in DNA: TGTGCCATCAGTGAGTCGGTGGGCAGGGCTAGCACTGAAGCTTTCTTT.

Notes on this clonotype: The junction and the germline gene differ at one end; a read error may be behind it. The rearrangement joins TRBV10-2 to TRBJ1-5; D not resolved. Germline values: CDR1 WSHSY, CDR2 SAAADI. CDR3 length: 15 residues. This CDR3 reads CASSVEGYSNQPQHF. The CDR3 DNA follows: TGCGCCAGTAGTGTTGAAGGCTATAGCAATCAGCCCCAGCATTTT.

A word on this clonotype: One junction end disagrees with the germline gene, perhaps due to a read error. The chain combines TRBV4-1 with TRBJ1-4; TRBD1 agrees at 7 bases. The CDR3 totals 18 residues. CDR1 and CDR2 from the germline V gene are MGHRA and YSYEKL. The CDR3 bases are TGTGCCAGCAGCCCCAAGACAGGGAGGTTTTCAAGTAATGAAAAACTGTTTTTT. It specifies CASSPKTGRFSSNEKLFF.

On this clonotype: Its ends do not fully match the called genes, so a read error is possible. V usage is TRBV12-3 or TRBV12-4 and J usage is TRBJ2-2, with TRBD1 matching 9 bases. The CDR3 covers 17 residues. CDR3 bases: TGTGCCAGCAGCCTATGGACAGGGGATAGGTTGGCCGGGAAGCTGTTTTTC. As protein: CASSLWTGDRLAGKLFF.